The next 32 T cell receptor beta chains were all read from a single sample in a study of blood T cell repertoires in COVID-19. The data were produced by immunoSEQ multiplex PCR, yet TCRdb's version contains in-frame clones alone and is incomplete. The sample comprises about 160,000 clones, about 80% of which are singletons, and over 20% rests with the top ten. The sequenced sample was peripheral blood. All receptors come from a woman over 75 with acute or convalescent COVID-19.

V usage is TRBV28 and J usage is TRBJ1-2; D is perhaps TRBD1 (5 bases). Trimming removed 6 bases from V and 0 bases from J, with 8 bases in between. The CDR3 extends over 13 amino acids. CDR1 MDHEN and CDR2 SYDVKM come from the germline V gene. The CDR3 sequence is CASSQTANYGYTF. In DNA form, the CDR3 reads TGTGCCAGCAGCCAGACAGCTAACTATGGCTACACCTTC.

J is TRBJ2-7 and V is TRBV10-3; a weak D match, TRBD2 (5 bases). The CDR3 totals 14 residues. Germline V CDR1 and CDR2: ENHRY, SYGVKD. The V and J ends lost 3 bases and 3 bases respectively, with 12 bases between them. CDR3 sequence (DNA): TGTGCCATCAGTGACGGCGACGAGGGCTACGAGCAGTACTTC. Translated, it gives CAISDGDEGYEQYF.

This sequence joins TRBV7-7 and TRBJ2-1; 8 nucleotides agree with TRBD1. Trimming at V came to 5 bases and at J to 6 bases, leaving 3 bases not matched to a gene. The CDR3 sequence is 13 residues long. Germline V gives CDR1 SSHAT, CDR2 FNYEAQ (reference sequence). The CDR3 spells CASSSDRGNEQFF. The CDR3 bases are TGTGCCAGCAGCAGCGACAGGGGCAATGAGCAGTTCTTC.

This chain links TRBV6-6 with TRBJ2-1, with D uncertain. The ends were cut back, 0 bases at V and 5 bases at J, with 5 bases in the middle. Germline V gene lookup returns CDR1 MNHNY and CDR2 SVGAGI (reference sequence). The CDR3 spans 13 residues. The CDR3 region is CASSYSEHNEQFF. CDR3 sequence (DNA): TGTGCCAGCAGTTACTCGGAGCACAATGAGCAGTTCTTC.

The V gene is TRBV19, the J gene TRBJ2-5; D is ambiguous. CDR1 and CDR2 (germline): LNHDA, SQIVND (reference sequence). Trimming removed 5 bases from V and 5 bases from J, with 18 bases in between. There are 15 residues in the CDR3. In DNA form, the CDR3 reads TGTGCCAGTAGTTTGACACCTGAGAGTGTGGAGACCCAGTACTTC. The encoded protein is CASSLTPESVETQYF.

The CDR3 DNA follows: TGTGCCTGGAATGAGCGGGCGGGCGAGCAGTACTTC. The encoded protein is CAWNERAGEQYF. The V gene is TRBV30, the J gene TRBJ2-7; maybe TRBD2 (6 bases). The V and J ends lost 4 bases and 6 bases respectively, with 13 bases between them. The V gene's germline CDR1 is GTSNPN and CDR2 SVGIG (reference sequence). This CDR3 has 12 amino acids.

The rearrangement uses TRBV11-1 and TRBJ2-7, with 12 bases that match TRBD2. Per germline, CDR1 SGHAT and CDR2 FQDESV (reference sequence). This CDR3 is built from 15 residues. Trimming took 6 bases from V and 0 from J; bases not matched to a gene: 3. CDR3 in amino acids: CASRPTSGSSYEQYF. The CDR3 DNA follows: TGTGCCAGCAGGCCGACTAGCGGGAGCTCCTACGAGCAGTACTTC.

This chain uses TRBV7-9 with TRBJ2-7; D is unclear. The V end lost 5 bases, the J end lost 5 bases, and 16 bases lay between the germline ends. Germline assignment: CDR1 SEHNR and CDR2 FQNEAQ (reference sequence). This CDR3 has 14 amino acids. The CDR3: CASSTPLVMDEQYF. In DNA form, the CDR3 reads TGTGCCAGCAGCACACCTTTGGTGATGGACGAGCAGTACTTC.

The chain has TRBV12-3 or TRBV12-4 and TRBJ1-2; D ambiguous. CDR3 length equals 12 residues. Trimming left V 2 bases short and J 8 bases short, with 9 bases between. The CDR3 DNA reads TGTGCCAGCAGTTTACCCGCGGGGGGCTACACCTTC. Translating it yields CASSLPAGGYTF.

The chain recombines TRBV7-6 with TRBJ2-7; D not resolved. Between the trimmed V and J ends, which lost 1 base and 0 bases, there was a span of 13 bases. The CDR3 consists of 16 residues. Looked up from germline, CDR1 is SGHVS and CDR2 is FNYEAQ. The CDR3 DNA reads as TGTGCCAGCAGCTTAGATGGTTATAGGAGCTCCTACGAGCAGTACTTC. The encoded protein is CASSLDGYRSSYEQYF.

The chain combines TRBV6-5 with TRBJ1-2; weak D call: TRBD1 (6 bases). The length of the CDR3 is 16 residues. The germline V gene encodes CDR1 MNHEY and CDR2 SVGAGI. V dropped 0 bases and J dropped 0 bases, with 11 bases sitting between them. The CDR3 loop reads CASSYSTQGPNYGYTF. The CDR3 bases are TGTGCCAGCAGTTACTCGACACAGGGACCTAACTATGGCTACACCTTC.

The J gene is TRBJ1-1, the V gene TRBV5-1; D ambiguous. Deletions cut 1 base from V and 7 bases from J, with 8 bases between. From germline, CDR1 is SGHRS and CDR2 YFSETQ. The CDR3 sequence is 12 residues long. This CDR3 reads CASSLTQFEAFF. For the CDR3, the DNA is TGCGCCAGCAGCTTGACACAGTTTGAAGCTTTCTTT.

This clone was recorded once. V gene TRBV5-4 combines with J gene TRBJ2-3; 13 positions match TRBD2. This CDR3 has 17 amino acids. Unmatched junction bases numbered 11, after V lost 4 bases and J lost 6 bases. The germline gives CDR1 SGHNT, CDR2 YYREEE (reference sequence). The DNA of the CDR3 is TGTGCCAGCAGCCCCCCAGGACTAGCGGGAGTTAGGGATACGCAGTATTTT. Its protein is CASSPPGLAGVRDTQYF.

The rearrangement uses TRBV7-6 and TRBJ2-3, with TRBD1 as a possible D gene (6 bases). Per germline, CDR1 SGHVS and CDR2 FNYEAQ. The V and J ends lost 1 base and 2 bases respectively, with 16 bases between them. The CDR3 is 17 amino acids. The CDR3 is CASSLVGGQGITDTQYF. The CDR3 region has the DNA TGTGCCAGCAGCTTAGTCGGCGGGCAGGGGATCACAGATACGCAGTATTTT.

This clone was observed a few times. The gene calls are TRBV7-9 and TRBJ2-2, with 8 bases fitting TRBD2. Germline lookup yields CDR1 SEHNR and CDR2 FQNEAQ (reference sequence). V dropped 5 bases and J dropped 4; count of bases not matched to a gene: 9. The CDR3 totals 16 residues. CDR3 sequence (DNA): TGTGCCAGCAGCGCCTGGTCGGGAGGGCCCACCGGGGAGCTGTTTTTT. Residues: CASSAWSGGPTGELFF.

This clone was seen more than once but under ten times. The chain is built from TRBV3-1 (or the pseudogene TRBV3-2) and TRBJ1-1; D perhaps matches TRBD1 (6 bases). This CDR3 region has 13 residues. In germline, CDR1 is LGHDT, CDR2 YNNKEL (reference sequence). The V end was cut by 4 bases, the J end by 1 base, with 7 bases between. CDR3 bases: TGTGCCAGCAGCCCGGGACAGAACACTGAAGCTTTCTTT. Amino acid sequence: CASSPGQNTEAFF.

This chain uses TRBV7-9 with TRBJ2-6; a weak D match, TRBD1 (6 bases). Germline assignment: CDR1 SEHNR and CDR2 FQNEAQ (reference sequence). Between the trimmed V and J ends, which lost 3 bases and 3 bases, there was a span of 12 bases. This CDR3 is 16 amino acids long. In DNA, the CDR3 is TGTGCCAGCAGCTTTACAGGGCCCAGTGGGGCCAACGTCCTGACTTTC. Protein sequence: CASSFTGPSGANVLTF.

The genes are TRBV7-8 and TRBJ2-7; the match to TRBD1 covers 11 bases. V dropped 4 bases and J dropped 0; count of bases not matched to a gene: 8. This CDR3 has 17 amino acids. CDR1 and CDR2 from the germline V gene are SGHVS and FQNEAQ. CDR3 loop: CASSSLAGTGGSYEQYF. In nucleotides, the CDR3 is TGTGCCAGCAGCTCCCTAGCCGGGACAGGGGGCTCCTACGAGCAGTACTTC.

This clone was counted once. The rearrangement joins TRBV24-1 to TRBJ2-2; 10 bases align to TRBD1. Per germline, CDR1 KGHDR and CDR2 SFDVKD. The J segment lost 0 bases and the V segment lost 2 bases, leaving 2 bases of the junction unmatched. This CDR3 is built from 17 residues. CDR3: CATSDSGTGANTGELFF. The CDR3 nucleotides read TGTGCCACCAGTGATTCCGGGACAGGGGCGAACACCGGGGAGCTGTTTTTT.

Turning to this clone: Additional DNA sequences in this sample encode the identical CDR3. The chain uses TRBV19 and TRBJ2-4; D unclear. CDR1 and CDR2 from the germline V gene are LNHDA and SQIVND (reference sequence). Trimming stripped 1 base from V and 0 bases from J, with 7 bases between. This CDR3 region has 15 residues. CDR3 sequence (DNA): TGTGCCAGTAGTATAGGAGGATTAGCCAAAAACATTCAGTACTTC. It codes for CASSIGGLAKNIQYF.

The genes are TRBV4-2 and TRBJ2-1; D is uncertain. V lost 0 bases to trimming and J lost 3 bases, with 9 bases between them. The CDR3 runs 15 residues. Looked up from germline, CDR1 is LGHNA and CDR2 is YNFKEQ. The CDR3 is CASSQDRASYNEQFF. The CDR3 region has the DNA TGTGCCAGCAGCCAAGATCGAGCGAGCTACAATGAGCAGTTCTTC.

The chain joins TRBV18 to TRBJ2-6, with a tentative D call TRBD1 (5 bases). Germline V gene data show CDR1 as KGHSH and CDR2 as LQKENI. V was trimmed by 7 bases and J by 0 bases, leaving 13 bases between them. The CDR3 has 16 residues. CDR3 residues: CASFRPGPSGANVLTF. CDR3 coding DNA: TGTGCCAGCTTCCGACCAGGGCCCTCTGGGGCCAACGTCCTGACTTTC.

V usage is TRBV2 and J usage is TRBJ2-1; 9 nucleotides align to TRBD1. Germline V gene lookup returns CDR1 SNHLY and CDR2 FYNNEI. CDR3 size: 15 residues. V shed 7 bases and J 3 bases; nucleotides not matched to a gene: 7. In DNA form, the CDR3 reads TGTGCCAGCACCACCGGGACAGGGATCTACAATGAGCAGTTCTTC. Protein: CASTTGTGIYNEQFF. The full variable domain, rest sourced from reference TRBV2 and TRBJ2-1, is EPEVTQTPSHQVTQMGQEVILRCVPISNHLYFYWYRQILGQKVEFLVSFYNNEISEKSEIFDDQFSVERPDGSNFTLKIRSTKLEDSAMYFCASTTGTGIYNEQFFGPGTRLTVL.

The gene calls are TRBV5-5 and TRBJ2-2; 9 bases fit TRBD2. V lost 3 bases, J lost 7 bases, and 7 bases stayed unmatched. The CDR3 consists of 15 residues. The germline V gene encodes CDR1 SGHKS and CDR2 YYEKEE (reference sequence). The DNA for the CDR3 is TGTGCCAGCAGCTCATCTAGCGGGACCCACGGGGAGCTGTTTTTT. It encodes CASSSSSGTHGELFF.

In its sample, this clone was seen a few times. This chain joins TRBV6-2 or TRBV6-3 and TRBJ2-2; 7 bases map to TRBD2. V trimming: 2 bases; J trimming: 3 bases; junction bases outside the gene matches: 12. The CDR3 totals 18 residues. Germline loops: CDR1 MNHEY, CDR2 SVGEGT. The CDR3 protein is CASSYQKTSSIDTGELFF. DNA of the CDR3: TGTGCCAGCAGTTACCAAAAGACTAGCTCCATCGACACCGGGGAGCTGTTTTTT.

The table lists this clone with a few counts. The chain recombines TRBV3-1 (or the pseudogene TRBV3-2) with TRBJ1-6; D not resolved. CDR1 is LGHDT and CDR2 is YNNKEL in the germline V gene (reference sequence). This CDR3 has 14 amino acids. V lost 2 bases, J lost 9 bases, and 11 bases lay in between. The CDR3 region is CASSQSSSGSPLHF. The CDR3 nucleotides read TGTGCCAGCAGCCAATCCTCATCAGGTTCACCCCTCCACTTT.

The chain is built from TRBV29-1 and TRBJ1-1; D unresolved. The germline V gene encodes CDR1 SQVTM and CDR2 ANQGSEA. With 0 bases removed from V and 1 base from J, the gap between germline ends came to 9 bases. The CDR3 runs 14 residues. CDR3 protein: CSVEEWEGNTEAFF. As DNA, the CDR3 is TGCAGCGTTGAAGAGTGGGAGGGGAACACTGAAGCTTTCTTT.

This CDR3 reads CASRRDRGRLEKLFF. CDR3 bases: TGTGCCAGCAGAAGGGACAGGGGGCGCCTTGAAAAACTGTTTTTT. The chain recombines TRBV7-2 with TRBJ1-4; 12 bases agree with TRBD1. The germline V gene has CDR1 SGHTA and CDR2 FQGNSA. The junction had 6 bases not matched to a gene; V was cut back by 6 bases and J by 7 bases. CDR3 length equals 15 residues.

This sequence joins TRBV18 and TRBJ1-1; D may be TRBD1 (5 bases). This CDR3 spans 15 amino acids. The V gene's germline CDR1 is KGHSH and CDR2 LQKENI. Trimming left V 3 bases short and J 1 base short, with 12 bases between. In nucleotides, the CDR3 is TGTGCCAGCTCACCCGGCTGGGGGGGGAACACTGAAGCTTTCTTT. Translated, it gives CASSPGWGGNTEAFF.

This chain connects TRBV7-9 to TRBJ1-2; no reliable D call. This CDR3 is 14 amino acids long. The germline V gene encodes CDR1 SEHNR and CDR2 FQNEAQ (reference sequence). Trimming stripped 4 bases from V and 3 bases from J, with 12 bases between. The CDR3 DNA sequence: TGTGCCAGCAGCTCCACCGCGGGCTACTATGGCTACACCTTC. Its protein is CASSSTAGYYGYTF.

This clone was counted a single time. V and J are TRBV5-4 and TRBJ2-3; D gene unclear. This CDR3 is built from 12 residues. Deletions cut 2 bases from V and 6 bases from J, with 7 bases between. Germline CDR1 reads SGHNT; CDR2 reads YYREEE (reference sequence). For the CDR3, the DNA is TGTGCCAGCAGCTTAGAAGCGGATACGCAGTATTTT. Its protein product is CASSLEADTQYF.

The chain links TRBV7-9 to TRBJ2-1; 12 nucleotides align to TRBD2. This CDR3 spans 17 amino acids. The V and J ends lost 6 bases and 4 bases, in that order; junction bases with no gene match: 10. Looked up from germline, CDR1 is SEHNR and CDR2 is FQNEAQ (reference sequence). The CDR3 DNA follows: TGTGCCAGCAGTCTTCGGACTAGCGGGACCCAGTACAATGAGCAGTTCTTC. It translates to CASSLRTSGTQYNEQFF.